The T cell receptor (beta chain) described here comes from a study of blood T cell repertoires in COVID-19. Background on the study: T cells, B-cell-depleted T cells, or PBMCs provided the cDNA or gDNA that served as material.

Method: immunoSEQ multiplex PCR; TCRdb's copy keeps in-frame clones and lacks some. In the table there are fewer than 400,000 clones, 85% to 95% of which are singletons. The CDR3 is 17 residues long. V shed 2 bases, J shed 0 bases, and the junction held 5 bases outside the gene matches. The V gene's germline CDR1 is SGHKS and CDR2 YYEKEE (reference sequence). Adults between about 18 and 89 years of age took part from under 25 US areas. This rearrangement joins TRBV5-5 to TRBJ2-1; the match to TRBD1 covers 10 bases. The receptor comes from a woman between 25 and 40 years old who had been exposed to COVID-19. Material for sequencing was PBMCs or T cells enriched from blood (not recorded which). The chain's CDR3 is CASSFATGGFSYNEQFF. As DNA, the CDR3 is TGTGCCAGCAGCTTCGCGACAGGGGGCTTCTCCTACAATGAGCAGTTCTTC. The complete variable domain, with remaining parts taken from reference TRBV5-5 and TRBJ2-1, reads DAGVTQSPTHLIKTRGQQVTLRCSPISGHKSVSWYQQVLGQGPQFIFQYYEKEERGRGNFPDRFSARQFPNYSSELNVNALLLGDSALYLCASSFATGGFSYNEQFFGPGTRLTVL.